A single sample is the source of the 21 T cell receptor beta chains below, sequenced in a study of cytomegalovirus exposure and HLA in healthy donors. Primers for the PCR totalled 60 Vbeta and 13 Jbeta. Produced via immunoSEQ multiplex PCR; TCRdb's table is partial and in-frame only. The sample consists of 150,000 to 200,000 clones, around 72% of them appearing once. Specimen: PBMCs. Receptors were obtained from a man aged 50-60 years in good health and CMV-seronegative.

V and J are TRBV5-8 and TRBJ1-1; 7 bases match TRBD1. The CDR3 is made up of 15 amino acids. Germline loops: CDR1 SGHTS, CDR2 YDEGEE. V lost 2 bases, J lost 0 bases, and 4 bases stayed unmatched. CDR3 DNA: TGTGCCAGCAGCTTTGCCAGGGGGTTGAACACTGAAGCTTTCTTT. Encoded protein: CASSFARGLNTEAFF.

The V and J genes are TRBV7-6 and TRBJ1-1, with D uncertain. CDR1 is SGHVS, CDR2 FNYEAQ, per germline. This CDR3 has 16 amino acids. V was shortened by 1 base and J by 0 bases, with 12 bases between the two germline ends. In nucleotides, the CDR3 is TGTGCCAGCAGCTTAGTTATAGAGATCATGAACACTGAAGCTTTCTTT. Amino acids: CASSLVIEIMNTEAFF. The full variable domain, in which reference TRBV7-6 and TRBJ1-1 provide the parts outside the CDR3, is GAGVSQSPRYKVTKRGQDVALRCDPISGHVSLYWYRQALGQGPEFLTYFNYEAQQDKSGLPNDRFSAERPEGSISTLTIQRTEQRDSAMYRCASSLVIEIMNTEAFFGQGTRLTVV.

V is TRBV7-9 and J is TRBJ2-1; D unclear. The CDR3 runs to 10 residues. CDR1 SEHNR and CDR2 FQNEAQ come from the germline V gene (reference sequence). The V gene lost 3 bases and the J gene lost 9 bases, with 3 bases spanning the gap. The CDR3 sequence: CASSFSEQFF. The CDR3 DNA sequence: TGTGCCAGCAGCTTCAGTGAGCAGTTCTTC.

The V and J genes are TRBV5-1 and TRBJ1-3; the match to TRBD1 covers 7 bases. The CDR3 consists of 16 residues. V trimming: 0 bases; J trimming: 0 bases; junction bases outside the gene matches: 3. CDR1 SGHRS and CDR2 YFSETQ come from the germline V gene. In DNA form, the CDR3 reads TGCGCCAGCAGCTTGGGGGACAGCCACTCTGGAAACACCATATATTTT. Its protein is CASSLGDSHSGNTIYF.

The chain recombines TRBV7-9 with TRBJ2-3; D possibly corresponds to TRBD1 (5 bases). Germline CDR1 reads SEHNR; CDR2 reads FQNEAQ (reference sequence). This CDR3 has 16 residues. Trimming removed 1 base at V and 1 base at J, with 12 bases between. CDR3 in DNA: TGTGCCAGCAGCTTAGGTGGGCAGGGCGGCACAGATACGCAGTATTTT. It encodes CASSLGGQGGTDTQYF.

The chain carries TRBV10-3 and TRBJ2-2; D call uncertain. The V and J ends lost 0 bases and 5 bases respectively, with 7 bases between them. CDR3 length: 14 amino acids. Germline CDR1 reads ENHRY; CDR2 reads SYGVKD. The CDR3 sequence: CAISESQDTGELFF. The CDR3 nucleotides are TGTGCCATCAGTGAGTCGCAGGATACCGGGGAGCTGTTTTTT.

This chain links TRBV7-8 with TRBJ1-6; D is unclear. V shed 5 bases and J shed 7 bases, with 18 bases lying between them. CDR3 length equals 16 residues. CDR1 SGHVS and CDR2 FQNEAQ come from the germline V gene. The CDR3 region has the DNA TGTGCCAGCAGCCCTCTACGACTGGGGAGGAATTCACCCCTCCACTTT. Encoded protein: CASSPLRLGRNSPLHF.

V usage is TRBV5-4 and J usage is TRBJ2-1; 7 nucleotides match TRBD1. Germline V lookup: CDR1 SGHNT, CDR2 YYREEE (reference sequence). V lost 1 base, J lost 5 bases, and 9 bases stayed unmatched. CDR3 length: 16 amino acids. The CDR3 region has the DNA TGTGCCAGCAGCTTGAGTAGGGGGCTTTGGAACAATGAGCAGTTCTTC. Protein product: CASSLSRGLWNNEQFF. Full variable domain (rest looked up from reference TRBV5-4 and TRBJ2-1): ETGVTQSPTHLIKTRGQQVTLRCSSQSGHNTVSWYQQALGQGPQFIFQYYREEENGRGNFPPRFSGLQFPNYSSELNVNALELDDSALYLCASSLSRGLWNNEQFFGPGTRLTVL.

This rearrangement joins TRBV7-2 to TRBJ1-3; D remains unclear. This CDR3 comprises 14 residues. Trimming removed 5 bases at V and 2 bases at J, with 10 bases between. The germline gives CDR1 SGHTA, CDR2 FQGNSA. CDR3 DNA sequence: TGTGCCAGCAGCCTCGGGAGTGCTGGAAACACCATATATTTT. Amino acids: CASSLGSAGNTIYF.

The chain couples TRBV14 to TRBJ2-7; possible D gene TRBD1, 5 bases. Germline-derived CDR1 and CDR2 are SGHDN and FVKESK. The CDR3 has 15 residues. V lost 1 base and J 3 bases, leaving 13 bases between the germline ends. CDR3 in amino acids: CASSQVGRDVYEQYF. The CDR3 DNA is TGTGCCAGCAGCCAAGTAGGCAGGGATGTCTACGAGCAGTACTTC.

The V and J genes are TRBV5-8 and TRBJ1-2, with a possible D match to TRBD1 (5 bases). The V gene lost 0 bases and the J gene lost 4 bases, with 10 bases spanning the gap. CDR3 length: 14 residues. Germline V CDR1 and CDR2: SGHTS, YDEGEE. The CDR3 reads CASSLGGLSYGYTF. CDR3 in DNA: TGTGCCAGCAGCTTGGGGGGACTATCCTATGGCTACACCTTC.

The gene calls are TRBV9 and TRBJ2-5; 9 bases map to TRBD1. The V gene end was trimmed by 2 bases and the J gene end by 4 bases; junction bases not matched to a gene: 9. The CDR3 runs to 16 residues. CDR1 is SGDLS, CDR2 YYNGEE, per germline. In DNA, the CDR3 is TGTGCCAGCAGCGTTACCGACAGGGGGAATGTAGAGACCCAGTACTTC. This gives the protein CASSVTDRGNVETQYF. The whole variable domain, remainder taken from reference TRBV9 and TRBJ2-5, is DSGVTQTPKHLITATGQRVTLRCSPRSGDLSVYWYQQSLDQGLQFLIQYYNGEERAKGNILERFSAQQFPDLHSELNLSSLELGDSALYFCASSVTDRGNVETQYFGPGTRLLVL.

The chain links TRBV6-5 to TRBJ1-2; no reliable D call. Trimming removed 2 bases at V and 9 bases at J, with 10 bases between. The CDR3 covers 12 residues. The germline CDR1 and CDR2 sequences are MNHEY and SVGAGI. CDR3 DNA sequence: TGTGCCAGCAGTTACCGGACTGGAAGCTACACCTTC. As protein: CASSYRTGSYTF.

The rearrangement joins TRBV5-6 to TRBJ2-7, with D maybe TRBD2 (5 bases). The germline CDR1 and CDR2 sequences are SGHDT and YYEEEE. V was trimmed by 0 bases and J by 6 bases, leaving 13 bases between them. The CDR3 covers 14 residues. The CDR3 here is CASSLGFVSGEQYF. Here the CDR3 DNA reads TGTGCCAGCAGCTTGGGTTTCGTGAGCGGCGAGCAGTACTTC.

The gene calls are TRBV7-8 and TRBJ1-4; TRBD1 aligns across 8 bases. CDR1 and CDR2 from the germline V gene are SGHVS and FQNEAQ. J lost 5 bases, V lost 5 bases, and 4 bases had no gene match. This CDR3 region has 14 residues. CDR3 nucleotide sequence: TGTGCCAGCAGCCCCGACAGGGGAAATGAAAAACTGTTTTTT. Its protein product is CASSPDRGNEKLFF.

This clone was seen more than once but under ten times. This rearrangement joins TRBV6-5 to TRBJ2-5, with 7 positions matching TRBD1. V dropped 1 base and J dropped 5; count of bases not matched to a gene: 4. The CDR3 covers 14 residues. Germline CDR1 is MNHEY and CDR2 is SVGAGI. The chain's CDR3 is CASSYLQGGETQYF. The CDR3 DNA reads TGTGCCAGCAGTTACTTACAAGGGGGCGAGACCCAGTACTTC.

This clone was seen only once. The genes are TRBV18 and TRBJ1-2, with 9 bases lining up with TRBD1. The CDR3 has 13 residues. From germline, CDR1 is KGHSH and CDR2 LQKENI. Unmatched junction bases numbered 1, after V lost 5 bases and J lost 3 bases. CDR3 amino acids: CASSTGGDYGYTF. CDR3 sequence (DNA): TGTGCCAGCTCAACAGGGGGCGACTATGGCTACACCTTC.

This clone was counted a single time. The V gene is TRBV10-3, the J gene TRBJ1-5, with D hard to call. Germline V gives CDR1 ENHRY, CDR2 SYGVKD. The CDR3 consists of 13 residues. V was trimmed by 6 bases and J by 2 bases, leaving 8 bases between them. CDR3 amino acids: CAIRTIGNQPQHF. The CDR3 bases are TGTGCCATCAGAACAATTGGCAATCAGCCCCAGCATTTT.

This clone was observed a few times. J is TRBJ1-1 and V is TRBV5-6; a possible D gene is TRBD1 (5 bases). There are 13 residues in the CDR3. The germline gives CDR1 SGHDT, CDR2 YYEEEE. V was pared by 1 base and J by 3 bases, with 7 bases between. CDR3 sequence reads: CASSLSGDTEAFF. The CDR3 region has the DNA TGTGCCAGCAGCTTGTCGGGGGACACTGAAGCTTTCTTT.

This clone was seen just once. J is TRBJ2-7 and V is TRBV6-5; perhaps TRBD1 as D (5 bases). This CDR3 is built from 15 residues. Germline lookup yields CDR1 MNHEY and CDR2 SVGAGI. V lost 1 base and J 4 bases, leaving 14 bases between the germline ends. CDR3 sequence reads: CASSYLRTGGYEQYF. As DNA, the CDR3 is TGTGCCAGCAGTTACTTAAGAACAGGCGGATACGAGCAGTACTTC.

V usage is TRBV2 and J usage is TRBJ2-1; 9 nucleotides line up with TRBD2. The CDR3 contains 15 residues. From germline, CDR1 is SNHLY and CDR2 FYNNEI. V was clipped by 7 bases and J by 4 bases; unmatched bases: 8. CDR3 region: CASTVRAGGYNEQFF. CDR3 sequence (DNA): TGTGCCAGCACGGTTCGAGCGGGGGGTTACAATGAGCAGTTCTTC. The full variable domain, in which reference TRBV2 and TRBJ2-1 provide the parts outside the CDR3, is EPEVTQTPSHQVTQMGQEVILRCVPISNHLYFYWYRQILGQKVEFLVSFYNNEISEKSEIFDDQFSVERPDGSNFTLKIRSTKLEDSAMYFCASTVRAGGYNEQFFGPGTRLTVL.